This T cell receptor (beta chain) is from a study of B cell selection in AIRE deficiency. Study results and limitations: Patient Tconv cells held about 28% of Treg sequences shared by healthy donors.

Germline V lookup: CDR1 MDHEN, CDR2 SYDVKM. V lost 2 bases, J lost 5 bases, and 13 bases lay in between. The CDR3 totals 15 residues. The sorted conventional CD4 T cells were gated as CD4+CD127+. The method was immunoSEQ multiplex PCR; TCRdb's version includes in-frame clones alone and lacks a portion of them. The sample yields under 30,000 clones, roughly 96% seen once. As concerns this clone: No antigen is known for it.

The chain is built from TRBV28 and TRBJ1-5; a possible D gene is TRBD1 (6 bases). Sequencing used conventional CD4+ T cells sorted from PBMCs. This sequence was found in a human donor with AIRE deficiency. The CDR3, as DNA: TGTGCCAGCAGTTTAATACAGGGCACTCATCAGCCCCAGCATTTT. Translated, it gives CASSLIQGTHQPQHF.